Shown below are 31 T cell receptor beta chains from a single sample sequenced in a study of graft-versus-host responses after intestinal transplantation. Assay used: immunoSEQ multiplex PCR; TCRdb lists only in-frame clones, some missing. This table has about 97,000 clones, 75% to 95% appearing once. The sequences come from PBMCs, collected 453 days after intestinal transplant. The receptor source for this set is a human patient who received an intestinal transplant, so some T cells may come from the graft donor.

This chain connects TRBV2 to TRBJ2-7; D may correspond to TRBD1 or TRBD2 (5 bases each). Germline V CDR1 and CDR2: SNHLY, FYNNEI. There are 13 residues in the CDR3. With 3 bases removed from V and 1 base from J, the gap between germline ends came to 7 bases. CDR3 sequence: CASSDGGSYEQYF. The CDR3 DNA reads as TGTGCCAGCAGTGATGGGGGTTCCTACGAGCAGTACTTC.

The gene calls are TRBV9 and TRBJ2-3, with TRBD2 identical over 9 bases. The CDR3 covers 17 residues. Germline V gene lookup returns CDR1 SGDLS and CDR2 YYNGEE. Trimming cost V 0 bases and J 1 base; bases outside gene matches: 6. The CDR3 DNA is TGTGCCAGCAGCGTAGTAGGACTAGCGCCGGGCACAGATACGCAGTATTTT. Protein: CASSVVGLAPGTDTQYF.

This chain uses TRBV7-3 with TRBJ1-1; TRBD1 matches 8 bases. V lost 5 bases, J lost 6 bases, and 5 bases stayed unmatched. The CDR3 length is 13 residues. CDR1 is SGHTA, CDR2 FQGTGA, per germline. The CDR3 region is CASSAGGDAEAFF. The CDR3 DNA is TGTGCCAGCAGCGCAGGGGGCGACGCTGAAGCTTTCTTT.

The table lists this clone with a few counts. J is TRBJ1-3 and V is TRBV6-1; D gene ambiguous. This CDR3 is 13 amino acids long. V lost 6 bases, J lost 4 bases, and 10 bases lay in between. Germline loops: CDR1 MNHNS, CDR2 SASEGT. The CDR3, as DNA: TGTGCCAGCAGGGCCGGGGTAGGAAACACCATATATTTT. Translating it yields CASRAGVGNTIYF.

The chain recombines TRBV6-5 with TRBJ1-3, with a weak D call TRBD1 (6 bases). V dropped 5 bases and J dropped 5 bases, with 10 bases sitting between them. Germline CDR1 reads MNHEY; CDR2 reads SVGAGI. This CDR3 is 13 amino acids long. For the CDR3, the DNA is TGTGCCAGCAGTGAAGGGGGAAGAAACACCATATATTTT. Protein product: CASSEGGRNTIYF.

V and J are TRBV5-4 and TRBJ2-3; possible D gene TRBD1, 6 bases. Germline V gene data show CDR1 as SGHNT and CDR2 as YYREEE (reference sequence). Trimming took off 4 bases at V and 5 bases at J, with 17 bases between the two ends. This CDR3 is 15 amino acids long. CDR3 sequence reads: CASSPQTGRLDTQYF. DNA for the CDR3: TGTGCCAGCAGCCCGCAGACAGGAAGGTTAGATACGCAGTATTTT.

The chain is built from TRBV6-5 and TRBJ2-2; tentatively, D is TRBD2 (5 bases). The CDR3 has 14 amino acids. Germline CDR1 and CDR2: MNHEY and SVGAGI. Trimming left V 6 bases short and J 5 bases short, with 13 bases between. Here the CDR3 DNA reads TGTGCCAGCAGCCCCAGGAGGTCAACCGGGGAGCTGTTTTTT. It codes for CASSPRRSTGELFF.

The J gene is TRBJ2-3, the V gene TRBV4-1, with D perhaps given as TRBD1 or TRBD2 (5 bases each). V gave up 4 bases and J gave up 0 bases, with 14 bases separating them. The CDR3 sequence is 16 residues long. CDR1 and CDR2 from the germline V gene are MGHRA and YSYEKL. CDR3 sequence (DNA): TGCGCCAGCAGCCCAATCACGGGACCCAGCACAGATACGCAGTATTTT. Its translation is CASSPITGPSTDTQYF.

J is TRBJ2-7 and V is TRBV19; 10 nucleotides agree with TRBD2. CDR1 is LNHDA, CDR2 SQIVND, per germline (reference sequence). The CDR3 runs to 15 residues. V lost 5 bases to trimming and J lost 4 bases; unmatched junction nucleotides: 8. The DNA of the CDR3 is TGTGCCAGTAGTCATGGACTAGCGGCGCTGTACGAGCAGTACTTC. Translated, it gives CASSHGLAALYEQYF.

The chain employs TRBV14 and TRBJ1-4; no firm D call. Germline CDR1 and CDR2: SGHDN and FVKESK. The CDR3 runs to 15 residues. Trimming left V 0 bases short and J 4 bases short, with 9 bases between. CDR3 protein: CASSQDWGLNEKLFF. The CDR3 region has the DNA TGTGCCAGCAGCCAAGATTGGGGTCTTAATGAAAAACTGTTTTTT.

Points on this clone: Lacking the conserved final phenylalanine or tryptophan, this CDR3 likely reflects a read error. The chain carries TRBV6-5 and TRBJ1-2, with D perhaps TRBD1 (5 bases). The CDR3 covers 13 residues. V gave up 0 bases and J gave up 4 bases, with 6 bases separating them. Germline V gives CDR1 MNHEY, CDR2 SVGAGI. The CDR3 loop reads CASSYSRGYGYTL. In DNA form, the CDR3 reads TGTGCCAGCAGTTACTCGAGGGGCTATGGCTACACCCTC.

This clone has more than one count but fewer than ten. The V and J genes are TRBV5-1 and TRBJ2-1; D uncertain. Trimming cost V 0 bases and J 7 bases, with 8 bases left between them. The germline gives CDR1 SGHRS, CDR2 YFSETQ. The CDR3 spans 13 residues. The CDR3: CASSLGPSNEQFF. CDR3 nucleotide sequence: TGCGCCAGCAGCTTGGGACCCTCTAATGAGCAGTTCTTC.

This sequence joins TRBV7-9 and TRBJ1-1; no reliable D call. V was clipped by 6 bases and J by 3 bases, with 17 bases between them. Germline lookup yields CDR1 SEHNR and CDR2 FQNEAQ (reference sequence). CDR3 size: 15 residues. The CDR3 bases are TGTGCCAGCAGTTACAAAGACACAATGTACACTGAAGCTTTCTTT. Translation gives CASSYKDTMYTEAFF.

The J gene is TRBJ2-7, the V gene TRBV29-1, with 8 bases matching TRBD1. The CDR3 length is 14 residues. V dropped 0 bases and J dropped 0; count of bases not matched to a gene: 1. The germline V gene has CDR1 SQVTM and CDR2 ANQGSEA. The CDR3 spells CSVEDTGGSYEQYF. DNA of the CDR3: TGCAGCGTTGAAGATACAGGGGGCTCCTACGAGCAGTACTTC.

The genes are TRBV7-2 and TRBJ2-5; the D call may be TRBD1 or TRBD2 (5 bases each). Per germline, CDR1 SGHTA and CDR2 FQGNSA. CDR3 length: 13 residues. Deletions cut 3 bases from V and 4 bases from J, with 9 bases between. The CDR3 region has the DNA TGTGCCAGCAGCTTCGGGGCCGGAGAGACCCAGTACTTC. Protein sequence: CASSFGAGETQYF.

The genes are TRBV7-6 and TRBJ2-2, with TRBD2 as a possible D gene (5 bases). This CDR3 is 16 amino acids long. The germline V and J ends were trimmed by 7 bases and 5 bases, with 20 bases remaining between them. Per the germline V gene, CDR1 is SGHVS and CDR2 is FNYEAQ. The CDR3 coding sequence is TGTGCCAGCACTCTCGGACTTCCGGGGTGGACCGGGGAGCTGTTTTTT. It is translated as CASTLGLPGWTGELFF.

The rearrangement links TRBV4-1 to TRBJ2-7; D unresolved. CDR3 length equals 12 residues. Germline V gene data show CDR1 as MGHRA and CDR2 as YSYEKL. V lost 1 base and J lost 5, with 6 bases in between. CDR3 protein: CASSQGRDEQYF. The CDR3 region has the DNA TGCGCCAGCAGCCAAGGACGGGACGAGCAGTACTTC.

This chain uses TRBV5-1 with TRBJ2-5; 8 positions agree with TRBD2. Germline V gives CDR1 SGHRS, CDR2 YFSETQ. The ends lost 0 bases at V and 4 bases at J; junction bases unmatched: 5. The CDR3 consists of 15 residues. CDR3 nucleotides: TGCGCCAGCAGCTTGGAACAACGGGGGGGAGAGACCCAGTACTTC. It specifies CASSLEQRGGETQYF.

The V call is TRBV7-8, the J call TRBJ2-5; D is unresolved. The CDR3 covers 14 residues. Germline V CDR1 and CDR2: SGHVS, FQNEAQ. The germline V and J ends were trimmed by 2 bases and 4 bases, with 11 bases remaining between them. The CDR3 is CASSLFWDAETQYF. As DNA, the CDR3 is TGTGCCAGCAGCTTATTTTGGGATGCAGAGACCCAGTACTTC.

The count of this clone is one. This chain connects TRBV7-2 to TRBJ1-2, with 8 nucleotides matching TRBD1. CDR1 is SGHTA, CDR2 FQGNSA, per germline. V lost 5 bases, J lost 4 bases, and 9 bases stayed unmatched. This CDR3 is 15 amino acids long. The CDR3 reads CASSLGTGHLYGYTF. CDR3 bases: TGTGCCAGCAGCCTAGGGACAGGCCACCTCTATGGCTACACCTTC.

This chain links TRBV7-2 with TRBJ1-3; D is possibly TRBD1 (6 bases). The CDR3 sequence is 15 residues long. The germline V gene has CDR1 SGHTA and CDR2 FQGNSA. Trimming pared 4 bases from V and 1 base from J, leaving 11 bases between. The CDR3 loop reads CASSSTDRSGNTIYF. The CDR3 coding sequence is TGTGCCAGCAGCTCCACGGACAGATCTGGAAACACCATATATTTT.

V usage is TRBV11-2 and J usage is TRBJ1-1, with D unresolved. Trimming took off 5 bases at V and 0 bases at J, with 10 bases between the two ends. The CDR3 contains 14 residues. CDR1 is SGHAT and CDR2 is FQNNGV in the germline V gene. As DNA, the CDR3 is TGTGCCAGCAGCCCCCGATACATGAACACTGAAGCTTTCTTT. Translated: CASSPRYMNTEAFF.

The CDR3 region is CASIKGPRGNTGELFF. The CDR3 coding sequence is TGTGCCAGCATAAAGGGACCCAGAGGGAACACCGGGGAGCTGTTTTTT. This sequence joins TRBV9 and TRBJ2-2; D possibly matches TRBD1 or TRBD2 (5 bases each). The CDR3 is made up of 16 amino acids. Trimming took 6 bases from V and 1 from J, leaving 16 bases between them. From germline, CDR1 is SGDLS and CDR2 YYNGEE. The full variable domain, in which reference TRBV9 and TRBJ2-2 provide the parts outside the CDR3, is DSGVTQTPKHLITATGQRVTLRCSPRSGDLSVYWYQQSLDQGLQFLIQYYNGEERAKGNILERFSAQQFPDLHSELNLSSLELGDSALYFCASIKGPRGNTGELFFGEGSRLTVL.

As DNA, the CDR3 is TGTGCCAGCAGTAACAACCCGGGGGGCAAATCCTACAATGAGCAGTTCTTC. This codes for CASSNNPGGKSYNEQFF. The chain recombines TRBV25-1 with TRBJ2-1; D might be TRBD2 (7 bases). V dropped 5 bases and J dropped 1 base, with 18 bases sitting between them. This CDR3 spans 17 amino acids. CDR1 is MGHDK, CDR2 SYGVNS, per germline.

This chain connects TRBV6-6 to TRBJ2-4; D may correspond to TRBD1 or TRBD2 (5 bases each). CDR1 and CDR2 (germline): MNHNY, SVGAGI (reference sequence). The CDR3 loop spans 16 amino acids. Trimming shortened V by 2 bases and J by 7 bases, and 18 bases separated the two germline ends. CDR3 region: CASSYNQRGSVNIQYF. The CDR3 DNA reads as TGTGCCAGCAGTTACAACCAGAGGGGATCTGTGAACATTCAGTACTTC.

This clone was counted a single time. The rearrangement links TRBV10-1 to TRBJ2-3; D gene uncertain. Germline CDR1 WNHNN, CDR2 SYGVQD (reference sequence). CDR3 size: 13 residues. V was cut by 5 bases and J by 4 bases, with 10 bases left in between. CDR3 loop: CASSPSVADTQYF. The CDR3 region has the DNA TGCGCCAGCAGTCCGAGTGTAGCAGATACGCAGTATTTT.

This clone was observed a handful of times. This same CDR3 is encoded by further DNA sequences in the sample. The chain carries TRBV7-9 and TRBJ1-1, with D unclear. From germline, CDR1 is SEHNR and CDR2 FQNEAQ (reference sequence). V gave up 5 bases and J gave up 4 bases, with 8 bases separating them. CDR3 size: 12 residues. CDR3 sequence (DNA): TGTGCCAGCAGCCCACTGGGCACTGAAGCTTTCTTT. Its protein product is CASSPLGTEAFF.

The chain joins TRBV5-4 to TRBJ1-2; the D is unclear. The CDR3 has 13 amino acids. V was clipped by 6 bases and J by 3 bases, with 12 bases between them. Germline CDR1 and CDR2: SGHNT and YYREEE (reference sequence). DNA of the CDR3: TGTGCCAGCACCCGTGTTTCCGACTATGGCTACACCTTC. Translated, it gives CASTRVSDYGYTF.

The rearrangement links TRBV7-2 to TRBJ2-7, with 11 bases lining up with TRBD2. The V gene's germline CDR1 is SGHTA and CDR2 FQGNSA. The CDR3 is made up of 15 amino acids. The V segment lost 5 bases and the J segment 7 bases; nucleotides outside the gene matches: 10. In DNA form, the CDR3 reads TGTGCCAGCAGCCCTTTACTAGCGGGGGCGGGGGAGCAGTACTTC. Its translation: CASSPLLAGAGEQYF.

The CDR3 spells CSVGSGAANEQFF. The CDR3 nucleotides read TGCAGCGTTGGGTCGGGGGCTGCCAATGAGCAGTTCTTC. V is TRBV29-1 and J is TRBJ2-1; D possibly uses TRBD1 or TRBD2 (6 bases each). The CDR3 sequence is 13 residues long. CDR1 and CDR2 (germline): SQVTM, ANQGSEA. V lost 4 bases and J 6 bases, leaving 13 bases between the germline ends.

The V call is TRBV7-6, the J call TRBJ2-7; unclear D gene. The CDR3 runs to 14 residues. Germline CDR1 reads SGHVS; CDR2 reads FNYEAQ. Trimming left V 1 base short and J 0 bases short, with 7 bases between. Here the CDR3 DNA reads TGTGCCAGCAGCTTAGTCCCAGACTCCTACGAGCAGTACTTC. This sequence encodes CASSLVPDSYEQYF. The complete variable domain, with remaining parts taken from reference TRBV7-6 and TRBJ2-7, reads GAGVSQSPRYKVTKRGQDVALRCDPISGHVSLYWYRQALGQGPEFLTYFNYEAQQDKSGLPNDRFSAERPEGSISTLTIQRTEQRDSAMYRCASSLVPDSYEQYFGPGTRLTVT.